The next 5 T cell receptor beta chains were all read from a single sample in a study of blood T cell repertoires in COVID-19. Assay: immunoSEQ multiplex PCR; the TCRdb copy retains only in-frame clones and omits some. Of about 170,000 clones listed, approximately 86% are singletons. Sample: peripheral blood. The receptor set was obtained from a man in his 70s with acute or convalescent COVID-19.

There are a few counts of this clone. The chain combines TRBV7-3 with TRBJ1-2; D is perhaps TRBD1 (6 bases). V was shortened by 0 bases and J by 6 bases, with 11 bases between the two germline ends. CDR1 SGHTA and CDR2 FQGTGA come from the germline V gene. This CDR3 is 14 amino acids long. In DNA, the CDR3 is TGTGCCAGCAGCTTAACGTTACAGGGAGATGGCTACACCTTC. Its protein product is CASSLTLQGDGYTF.

This chain connects TRBV12-3 or TRBV12-4 to TRBJ1-4; D gene ambiguous. V was pared by 7 bases and J by 8 bases, with 14 bases between. The CDR3 contains 13 residues. Here the CDR3 DNA reads TGTGCCAGCACTTGGTCGGCGGGGGAAAAACTGTTTTTT. Translating gives CASTWSAGEKLFF.

The J gene is TRBJ2-5, the V gene TRBV3-1 (or the pseudogene TRBV3-2); the D gene is possibly TRBD1 (7 bases). Germline assignment: CDR1 LGHDT and CDR2 YNNKEL (reference sequence). This CDR3 is 17 amino acids long. V shed 4 bases and J shed 4 bases, with 22 bases lying between them. CDR3 coding DNA: TGTGCCAGCAGCCGATCCAGGGGGGACTCGAGGCTAGAGACCCAGTACTTC. This sequence encodes CASSRSRGDSRLETQYF.

The chain joins TRBV6-5 to TRBJ2-5, with D perhaps TRBD1 (6 bases). The CDR3 consists of 14 residues. Trimming removed 3 bases from V and 5 bases from J, with 13 bases in between. The germline CDR1 and CDR2 sequences are MNHEY and SVGAGI. The CDR3: CASSYSGAEETQYF. The DNA of the CDR3 is TGTGCCAGCAGTTATTCAGGGGCGGAGGAGACCCAGTACTTC.

The rearrangement joins TRBV18 to TRBJ1-2, with D possibly TRBD1 on 6 matching bases. Germline lookup yields CDR1 KGHSH and CDR2 LQKENI. V gave up 0 bases and J gave up 8 bases, with 19 bases separating them. This CDR3 region has 16 residues. The CDR3 coding sequence is TGTGCCAGCTCACCACCGAGCTTACAGGGCCTGAAGGGCTACACCTTC. As protein: CASSPPSLQGLKGYTF.